These T cell receptor beta chains were read from a single sample in a study of TIL therapy for anti-PD-1-resistant metastatic lung cancer. TCRdb's table, derived via immunoSEQ multiplex PCR, lists solely in-frame clones and lacks some. The repertoire holds 30,000 to 45,000 clones, with more than 60% as singletons. The sample in question was blood, obtained at baseline. These receptors were taken from a person between 30 and 79 years old with non-small cell lung cancer. Each CDR3 is given with its conserved first and last residue. Fields, in order: J gene, clone size, D gene, V gene, CDR3 protein, CDR3 DNA. The D gene is left open where the match is weak. A clone size is listed for some rows: how often the clone was seen (once, few, many), or a class if it is expanded.

>TRBJ2-5|-|TRBD2|TRBV27
CASSPRGLAGHQETQYF
TGTGCCAGCAGCCCTCGAGGACTAGCGGGCCACCAAGAGACCCAGTACTTC
>TRBJ2-3|-|-|TRBV11-2
CASSLLISDTQYF
TGTGCCAGCAGCTTACTTATCTCCGATACGCAGTATTTT
>TRBJ1-1|-|-|TRBV7-9
CASTSKAGNTEAFF
TGTGCCAGCACCTCCAAGGCAGGGAACACTGAAGCTTTCTTT
>TRBJ1-6|-|TRBD1|TRBV28
CASSSFLGQGSPLHF
TGTGCCAGCAGCTCCTTTCTGGGACAGGGTTCACCCCTCCACTTT
>TRBJ2-5|-|-|TRBV11-3
CASSFSSGQSETQYF
TGTGCCAGCAGCTTTTCCAGCGGGCAAAGCGAGACCCAGTACTTC
>TRBJ1-2|-|-|TRBV6-5
CASSYGARQMAGYTF
TGTGCCAGCAGTTACGGGGCTCGGCAGATGGCTGGCTACACCTTC
>TRBJ2-1|-|-|TRBV2
CASTLGQIYEQFF
TGTGCCAGCACACTTGGACAGATCTATGAGCAGTTCTTC
>TRBJ1-3|-|TRBD1|TRBV6-6
CASSFRDRGGRNTIYF
TGTGCCAGCAGTTTCAGGGACAGGGGAGGAAGAAACACCATATATTTT
>TRBJ1-6|-|-|TRBV5-6
CASSPAGVDPFSPLHF
TGTGCCAGCAGCCCTGCAGGGGTTGACCCTTTTTCACCCCTCCACTTT
>TRBJ2-1|-|-|TRBV9
CASSPGSGEQFF
TGTGCCAGCAGCCCCGGGTCGGGTGAGCAGTTCTTC
>TRBJ2-1|-|-|TRBV27
CASSKLAAGHNEQFF
TGTGCCAGCAGTAAACTAGCCGCGGGCCACAATGAGCAGTTCTTC
>TRBJ1-4|few|-|TRBV30
CAWMQGEKLFF
TGTGCCTGGATGCAAGGTGAAAAACTGTTTTTT
>TRBJ1-1|-|-|TRBV4-2
CASSQGPAGPEAFF
TGTGCCAGCAGCCAAGGACCGGCGGGCCCAGAAGCTTTCTTT
>TRBJ2-2|-|TRBD2|TRBV11-3
CASSTWGSGGTTGELFF
TGTGCCAGCAGCACCTGGGGTAGCGGGGGAACCACCGGGGAGCTGTTTTTT
>TRBJ1-1|-|TRBD1|TRBV5-1
CASSAAGGSEAFF
TGCGCCAGCAGCGCTGCAGGGGGGTCTGAAGCTTTCTTT
>TRBJ2-6|-|TRBD1|TRBV9
CASSSVPGQTFFGANVLTF
TGTGCCAGCAGCTCTGTACCGGGACAGACTTTCTTTGGGGCCAACGTCCTGACTTTC
>TRBJ2-3|-|TRBD1|TRBV29-1
CSVDQGTGSTDTQYF
TGCAGCGTTGACCAAGGGACAGGGAGCACAGATACGCAGTATTTT
>TRBJ1-4|-|-|TRBV9
CASSGFNEKLFF
TGTGCCAGCAGCGGCTTTAATGAAAAACTGTTTTTT
>TRBJ2-7|once|-|TRBV5-1
CASSLIRDGSSYEQYF
TGCGCCAGCAGCCTCATCCGGGACGGGAGCTCCTACGAGCAGTACTTC
>TRBJ2-1|-|TRBD2|TRBV5-1
CASRLAGGSSYNEQFF
TGCGCCAGCAGGCTGGCGGGGGGAAGCTCCTACAATGAGCAGTTCTTC
>TRBJ2-1|-|TRBD1|TRBV5-4
CASSFRDRFYNEQFF
TGTGCCAGCAGCTTCCGGGACAGGTTTTACAATGAGCAGTTCTTC
>TRBJ2-7|-|TRBD2|TRBV19
CASSQSGDVYYEQYF
TGTGCCAGTAGCCAAAGCGGGGACGTTTACTACGAGCAGTACTTC
>TRBJ1-1|-|-|TRBV28
CASTLGVPWEAFF
TGTGCCAGCACCCTAGGGGTTCCCTGGGAAGCTTTCTTT
>TRBJ2-1|-|TRBD1|TRBV28
CASSLIGQGANNEQFF
TGTGCCAGCAGTTTAATAGGACAGGGGGCTAACAATGAGCAGTTCTTC
>TRBJ2-3|once|-|TRBV7-2
CASSAQPTDTQYF
TGTGCCAGCAGCGCCCAACCCACAGATACGCAGTATTTT
>TRBJ1-2|-|-|TRBV19
CASSRTHLTTYGYTF
TGTGCCAGTAGTAGGACACACTTAACGACCTATGGCTACACCTTC
>TRBJ2-7|-|-|TRBV4-1
CASSHPPLYEQYF
TGCGCCAGCAGCCACCCCCCTCTATACGAGCAGTACTTC
>TRBJ1-1|few|-|TRBV4-2
CASSQDLEGGMNTEAFF
TGTGCCAGCAGCCAAGATCTTGAAGGGGGGATGAACACTGAAGCTTTCTTT
>TRBJ2-1|-|-|TRBV7-2
CASSLEFIVYNEQFF
TGTGCCAGCAGCTTAGAGTTTATAGTATACAATGAGCAGTTCTTC
>TRBJ2-1|-|TRBD1|TRBV28
CASSPRTGRGKDEQFF
TGTGCCAGCAGCCCCAGGACAGGGAGAGGGAAGGATGAGCAGTTCTTC
>TRBJ2-5|-|TRBD1|TRBV4-1
CASSQMGTGVDEETQYF
TGCGCCAGCAGCCAAATGGGGACAGGGGTGGACGAAGAGACCCAGTACTTC
>TRBJ1-4|once|TRBD1|TRBV28
CASTPGTGREKLFF
TGTGCCAGCACCCCCGGGACAGGGCGAGAAAAACTGTTTTTT
>TRBJ2-7|-|TRBD1|TRBV7-2
CASSLARDRTYEQYF
TGTGCCAGCAGCTTAGCGCGGGACAGGACCTACGAGCAGTACTTC
>TRBJ1-2|-|-|TRBV18
CASSLGQPLDYGYTF
TGTGCCAGCTCACTTGGACAGCCCCTGGACTATGGCTACACCTTC
>TRBJ2-1|once|-|TRBV15
CATSRDWAEGRYNEQFF
TGTGCCACCAGCAGAGATTGGGCCGAGGGCAGGTACAATGAGCAGTTCTTC
>TRBJ2-1|-|TRBD2|TRBV5-4
CASSLVTSGSYNEQFF
TGTGCCAGCAGCTTGGTGACTAGCGGGAGCTACAATGAGCAGTTCTTC
>TRBJ2-3|-|TRBD2|TRBV10-2
CASSEYVSGGRASTDTQYF
TGCGCCAGCAGTGAGTACGTTAGCGGGGGCCGCGCTAGCACAGATACGCAGTATTTT
>TRBJ2-3|once|-|TRBV19
CASKSRTNPLDTQYF
TGTGCCAGTAAAAGTAGGACCAACCCCTTGGATACGCAGTATTTT
>TRBJ2-2|-|-|TRBV7-2
CASSTHRGGELFF
TGTGCCAGCAGCACCCATAGGGGCGGGGAGCTGTTTTTT
>TRBJ2-1|-|-|TRBV27
CASRLSGNEQFF
TGTGCCAGCAGGCTAAGCGGCAATGAGCAGTTCTTC
>TRBJ1-4|-|TRBD1|TRBV7-2
CASTPDRHEKLFF
TGTGCCAGCACTCCGGACAGGCATGAAAAACTGTTTTTT
>TRBJ2-7|-|-|TRBV29-1
CSVVGIAGTGEQYF
TGCAGCGTTGTAGGCATAGCGGGGACAGGCGAGCAGTACTTC
>TRBJ2-5|-|-|TRBV28
CASRPQEGEGTQYF
TGTGCCAGCAGGCCCCAGGAGGGAGAAGGGACCCAGTACTTC
>TRBJ2-2|-|TRBD1|TRBV11-2
CASSSGTGNTGELFF
TGTGCCAGCAGCTCCGGGACAGGGAACACCGGGGAGCTGTTTTTT
>TRBJ2-3|-|TRBD1|TRBV12-5
CASGQGATDTQYF
TGTGCTAGTGGACAGGGGGCCACAGATACGCAGTATTTT
>TRBJ2-3|-|-|TRBV12-5
CASGLPRLVHTQYF
TGTGCTAGTGGTTTGCCCCGTTTGGTACATACGCAGTATTTT
>TRBJ2-1|-|TRBD1|TRBV28
CASRWTGSYNEQFF
TGTGCCAGCAGGTGGACAGGATCCTACAATGAGCAGTTCTTC
>TRBJ1-5|-|TRBD1|TRBV6-5
CASRPRQGVGQPQHF
TGTGCCAGCAGGCCGAGACAGGGTGTTGGGCAGCCCCAGCATTTT
>TRBJ1-6|-|TRBD1|TRBV7-6
CASSPTGDSHNSPLHF
TGTGCCAGCAGTCCTACAGGGGATTCGCATAATTCACCCCTCCACTTT
>TRBJ2-2|-|TRBD2|TRBV28
CASSPGGSRETGELFF
TGTGCCAGCAGTCCGGGGGGGAGTCGGGAGACCGGGGAGCTGTTTTTT
>TRBJ2-5|-|TRBD1|TRBV30
CAWGRDRGRETQYF
TGTGCCTGGGGGCGGGACAGGGGGCGAGAGACCCAGTACTTC
>TRBJ1-3|once|-|TRBV6-1
CASSPGPSGNTIYF
TGTGCCAGCAGTCCGGGTCCCTCTGGAAACACCATATATTTT
>TRBJ2-7|-|-|TRBV6-6
CASSYNVGYEQYF
TGTGCCAGCAGTTACAATGTCGGTTACGAGCAGTACTTC
>TRBJ2-3|-|TRBD2|TRBV27
CASSLPGLAGDTQYF
TGTGCCAGCAGTTTACCGGGACTAGCGGGGGATACGCAGTATTTT
>TRBJ2-7|-|TRBD2|TRBV10-3
CAISDRTSGAYEQYF
TGTGCCATCAGTGACAGAACTAGCGGGGCCTACGAGCAGTACTTC
>TRBJ2-7|few|-|TRBV27
CASSDFYEQYF
TGTGCCAGCAGTGACTTCTACGAGCAGTACTTC
>TRBJ1-2|few|-|TRBV6-6
CASSYGGGGYTF
TGTGCCAGCAGTTACGGGGGCGGTGGCTACACCTTC